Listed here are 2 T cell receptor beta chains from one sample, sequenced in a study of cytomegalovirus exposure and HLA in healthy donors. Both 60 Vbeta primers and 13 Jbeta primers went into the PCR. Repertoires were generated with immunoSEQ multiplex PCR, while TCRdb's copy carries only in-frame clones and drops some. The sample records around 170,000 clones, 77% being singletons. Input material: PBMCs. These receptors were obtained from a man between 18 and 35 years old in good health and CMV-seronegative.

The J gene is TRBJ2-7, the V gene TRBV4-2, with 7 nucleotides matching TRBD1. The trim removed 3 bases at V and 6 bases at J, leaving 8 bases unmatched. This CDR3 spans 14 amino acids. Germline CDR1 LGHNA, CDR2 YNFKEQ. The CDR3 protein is CASSQETGVGEQYF. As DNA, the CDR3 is TGTGCCAGCAGCCAGGAAACAGGGGTGGGCGAGCAGTACTTC.

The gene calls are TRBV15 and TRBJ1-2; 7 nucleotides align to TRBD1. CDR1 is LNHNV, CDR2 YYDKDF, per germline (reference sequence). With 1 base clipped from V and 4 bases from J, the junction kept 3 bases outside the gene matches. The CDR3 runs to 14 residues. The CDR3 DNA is TGTGCCACCAGCAGAGGCCAGGGGGGCTATGGCTACACCTTC. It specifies CATSRGQGGYGYTF.